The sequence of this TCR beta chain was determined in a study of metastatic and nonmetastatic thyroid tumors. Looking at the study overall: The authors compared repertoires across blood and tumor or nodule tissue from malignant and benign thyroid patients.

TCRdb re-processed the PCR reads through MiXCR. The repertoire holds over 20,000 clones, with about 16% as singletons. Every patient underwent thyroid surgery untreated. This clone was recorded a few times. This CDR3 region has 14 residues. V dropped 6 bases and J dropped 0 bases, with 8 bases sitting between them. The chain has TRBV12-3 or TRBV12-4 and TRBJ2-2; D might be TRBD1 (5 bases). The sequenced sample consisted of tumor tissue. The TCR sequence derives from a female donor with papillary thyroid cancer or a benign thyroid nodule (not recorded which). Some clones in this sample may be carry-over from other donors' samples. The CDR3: CASRIGANTGELFF. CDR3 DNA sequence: TGTGCCAGCAGAATAGGGGCGAACACCGGGGAGCTGTTTTTT.